This TCR beta chain was observed in a study of T cells in Graves' hyperthyroidism and ophthalmopathy. Patients showing uncontrolled infection, other autoimmune disease, pregnancy or lactation were ineligible. The diagnostic basis comprised clinical symptoms, serum thyroxine and TRAb, thyroid ultrasound and orbital computed tomography. Amplification of TCR beta CDR3 regions used RNA as the template. First-round RT-PCR with HTBI primers amplified the TCR CDR3 region. TCRdb reanalysed the multiplex PCR reads using MiXCR and keeps one entry per CDR3 protein. This repertoire shows a few hundred thousand distinct CDR3 sequences, about 45% found once; its top ten account for approximately 7.5%. With 4 bases removed from V and 0 bases from J, the gap between germline ends came to 19 bases. The CDR3 is made up of 17 amino acids. Germline V lookup: CDR1 SQVTM, CDR2 ANQGSEA.

The source of this sequence is a woman younger than 30 with Graves' hyperthyroidism. This sequence joins TRBV29-1 and TRBJ2-1; TRBD2 might be the D (6 bases). Sequencing was performed on peripheral blood or thyroid tissue (not recorded which). Written as DNA, the CDR3 is TGCAGCGTTGGAGTAATGGGGACTCACAGCTCCTACAATGAGCAGTTCTTC. Its protein product is CSVGVMGTHSSYNEQFF.